This T cell receptor beta chain is from a study of read filtering for tumor transcriptome and immune sequencing. Whole-study context: Eight or nine patients were R-ISS I, 16 were R-ISS II, about seven were R-ISS III.

Study-level points and caveats: RNA-seq captured clonotypes less deeply and reliably than IR-seq.

From approximately 430 ng of RNA, a library with molecular barcoded alpha/delta and beta/gamma adaptors was made. TCRdb reprocessed the reads via MiXCR and lists one record per CDR3 protein. Of about 93,000 distinct CDR3 sequences listed, roughly 21% are singletons. This clonotype was seen at least ten times. What it binds is not known. Sample: a population of CD138-negative cells sorted from bone marrow. This receptor was identified in a donor over 35 with multiple myeloma.

The CDR3 region has the DNA TGTGCCAGCAGTGAACAGGGGCTCGGTCAGCCCCAGCATTTT. Its protein product is CASSEQGLGQPQHF. The chain recombines TRBV6-1 with TRBJ1-5, with D tentatively TRBD1 (6 bases). The germline CDR1 and CDR2 sequences are MNHNS and SASEGT. Trimming pared 2 bases from V and 6 bases from J, leaving 11 bases between. There are 14 residues in the CDR3.